This entry lists 26 T cell receptor beta chains sequenced from one sample in a study of post-analysis software for immune sequencing data. The antigens for these receptors are not known. Every TCR beta cDNA library bore unique molecular identifiers. TCRdb recomputed calls from the PCR reads with MiXCR, one row per CDR3 protein. This repertoire shows some 500,000 distinct CDR3 sequences, under 55% found once; its top ten account for over 10%. Study-level points and caveats: Compared with controls, patients had more of roughly five TRBV segments, including TRBV5-6, TRBV5-1 and TRBV20-1.

The sequencing sample was made of blood. Every receptor here comes from a girl aged 10-17 years with multiple sclerosis.

This sequence joins TRBV28 and TRBJ1-5; 7 bases are shared with TRBD1. Germline values: CDR1 MDHEN, CDR2 SYDVKM. The V and J ends lost 7 bases and 5 bases, in that order; junction bases with no gene match: 8. This CDR3 region has 14 residues. CDR3 loop: CASTTGTEDQPQHF. CDR3 coding DNA: TGTGCCAGCACCACAGGGACAGAGGATCAGCCCCAGCATTTT. Supplemented by reference TRBV28 and TRBJ1-5, the full variable domain reads DVKVTQSSRYLVKRTGEKVFLECVQDMDHENMFWYRQDPGLGLRLIYFSYDVKMKEKGDIPEGYSVSREKKERFSLILESASTNQTSMYLCASTTGTEDQPQHFGDGTRLSIL.

V and J are TRBV4-2 and TRBJ2-7, with D maybe TRBD2 (6 bases). V lost 0 bases and J lost 1, with 19 bases in between. Looked up from germline, CDR1 is LGHNA and CDR2 is YNFKEQ. CDR3 length equals 18 residues. This CDR3 reads CASSQERAGPGSSYEQYF. The DNA of the CDR3 is TGTGCCAGCAGCCAAGAGAGGGCGGGACCAGGGTCATCCTACGAGCAGTACTTC.

In its sample, this clonotype was seen a few times. This chain connects TRBV12-3 or TRBV12-4 to TRBJ2-5; the D gene could be TRBD1 or TRBD2 (5 bases each). The better agreement between TRBJ2-7 and the DNA end casts doubt on the J call. This CDR3 region has 13 residues. The CDR3 DNA follows: TGTGCCAGCACCATAGGGACCGGAGACGAGCAGTACTTC. Its protein is CASTIGTGDEQYF.

The gene calls are TRBV20-1 and TRBJ1-5; 8 bases are shared with TRBD1. Germline CDR1 reads DFQATT; CDR2 reads SNEGSKA (reference sequence). This CDR3 has 13 residues. V gave up 0 bases and J gave up 7 bases; unmatched junction bases: 2. The CDR3 nucleotides are TGCAGTGCTAGAGATACAGGGGGGCAGCCCCAGCATTTT. It is translated as CSARDTGGQPQHF.

This clonotype has more than one count but fewer than ten. The chain recombines TRBV27 with TRBJ2-7; D call uncertain. This CDR3 has 13 amino acids. Germline assignment: CDR1 MNHEY and CDR2 SMNVEV (reference sequence). V lost 7 bases to trimming and J lost 0 bases, with 10 bases between them. The CDR3 DNA reads as TGTGCCAGCACCCCGGTCGGCTCCTACGAGCAGTACTTC. Translated, it gives CASTPVGSYEQYF.

The chain combines TRBV2 with TRBJ2-5, with D hard to call. Per the germline V gene, CDR1 is SNHLY and CDR2 is FYNNEI. The CDR3 is 17 amino acids. Trimming left V 8 bases short and J 4 bases short, with 26 bases between. CDR3 nucleotides: TGTGCCAGCCTATGGTCTACTCTGGGTTTGGTCACAGAGACCCAGTACTTC. Protein: CASLWSTLGLVTETQYF.

This chain joins TRBV27 and TRBJ2-7; 7 bases line up with TRBD2. From germline, CDR1 is MNHEY and CDR2 SMNVEV (reference sequence). After removal of 8 bases from V and 5 bases from J, the junction contained 12 bases not matched to a gene. This CDR3 region has 14 residues. CDR3 loop: CASCSGTMVDEQYF. The CDR3 region has the DNA TGTGCCAGCTGTTCTGGGACTATGGTCGACGAGCAGTACTTC.

This clonotype was seen many times. A junction boundary mismatches the germline segment, possibly from a read error. The rearrangement links TRBV5-1 to TRBJ2-1, with 7 bases fitting TRBD1. In germline, CDR1 is SGHRS, CDR2 YFSETQ. This CDR3 spans 14 amino acids. CDR3 sequence: CASSLGQAYNEQFF. In nucleotides, the CDR3 is TGTGCCAGCAGCTTAGGACAGGCTTACAATGAGCAGTTCTTC.

This chain connects TRBV12-3 or TRBV12-4 to TRBJ1-5; D call uncertain. V lost 8 bases to trimming and J lost 6 bases, with 14 bases between them. The length of the CDR3 is 13 residues. The CDR3 region is CASQRGHSQPQHF. The CDR3 DNA is TGTGCCAGCCAACGGGGTCATAGTCAGCCCCAGCATTTT.

This clonotype was recorded a few times. This chain joins TRBV6-5 and TRBJ2-1; 8 nucleotides line up with TRBD2. Germline CDR1 MNHEY, CDR2 SVGAGI. V trimming: 0 bases; J trimming: 8 bases; junction bases outside the gene matches: 15. The CDR3 has 18 residues. The CDR3 protein is CASSYSIGSLAGYHEQFF. The CDR3 DNA follows: TGTGCCAGCAGTTACTCGATAGGTAGTCTAGCGGGTTACCATGAGCAGTTCTTC.

This clonotype has a handful of counts. The chain uses TRBV9 and TRBJ2-7; D may be TRBD2 (6 bases). Germline V lookup: CDR1 SGDLS, CDR2 YYNGEE. Deletions cut 4 bases from V and 5 bases from J, with 13 bases between. The CDR3 is 13 residues long. CDR3 region: CASSFGTSHEQYF. Here the CDR3 DNA reads TGTGCCAGCAGCTTTGGGACTTCCCACGAGCAGTACTTC.

The table lists this clonotype with a few counts. The chain has TRBV11-2 and TRBJ2-1; 11 nucleotides match TRBD2. Germline V gene lookup returns CDR1 SGHAT and CDR2 FQNNGV. CDR3 length: 16 residues. V dropped 2 bases and J dropped 6; count of bases not matched to a gene: 6. The DNA for the CDR3 is TGTGCCAGCAGCTTAAAACTAGCGGGAGTAGGCAATGAGCAGTTCTTC. Translated, it gives CASSLKLAGVGNEQFF.

The chain joins TRBV7-2 to TRBJ2-1; tentatively, D is TRBD2 (5 bases). V gave up 0 bases and J gave up 7 bases, with 16 bases separating them. Per the germline V gene, CDR1 is SGHTA and CDR2 is FQGNSA. This CDR3 is 16 amino acids long. CDR3 residues: CASSLALPGSGNEQFF. The DNA for the CDR3 is TGTGCCAGCAGCTTAGCCTTACCGGGATCGGGGAATGAGCAGTTCTTC.

As for this clonotype: At one end the junction does not follow the germline gene, possibly because of a read error. The V and J genes are TRBV6-5 and TRBJ2-1, with TRBD2 as a possible D gene (5 bases). Germline V gene lookup returns CDR1 MNHEY and CDR2 SVGAGI. CDR3 length: 15 residues. The CDR3, as DNA: TGTGCCAGCAGTCGTAGCGCTTATTTCTACAGTGAGCAGTTCTTC. This codes for CASSRSAYFYSEQFF.

The genes are TRBV10-3 and TRBJ2-1; 11 bases are a match to TRBD2. The germline V gene has CDR1 ENHRY and CDR2 SYGVKD. V lost 3 bases, J lost 7 bases, and 8 bases stayed unmatched. There are 16 residues in the CDR3. CDR3 nucleotides: TGTGCCATCAGTGAAGTTCCGGCTAGCGGGAGGAATGAGCAGTTCTTC. This gives the protein CAISEVPASGRNEQFF.

There are many counts of this clonotype. The chain employs TRBV7-9 and TRBJ2-3, with TRBD2 identical over 8 bases. CDR3 size: 16 residues. Germline assignment: CDR1 SEHNR and CDR2 FQNEAQ (reference sequence). J lost 2 bases, V lost 0 bases, and 4 bases had no gene match. The chain's CDR3 is CASSLAAGGDTDTQYF. DNA of the CDR3: TGTGCCAGCAGCTTAGCGGCGGGAGGCGACACAGATACGCAGTATTTT.

This rearrangement joins TRBV27 to TRBJ2-5, with no clear D. The CDR3 totals 13 residues. Germline assignment: CDR1 MNHEY and CDR2 SMNVEV (reference sequence). V gave up 1 base and J gave up 4 bases, with 7 bases separating them. CDR3 bases: TGTGCCAGCAGTTTATATTACCGAGAGACCCAGTACTTC. Translated, it gives CASSLYYRETQYF.

The chain combines TRBV20-1 with TRBJ2-1; 9 bases agree with TRBD2. This CDR3 is 14 amino acids long. Germline V gene lookup returns CDR1 DFQATT and CDR2 SNEGSKA (reference sequence). The trim removed 6 bases at V and 1 base at J, leaving 4 bases unmatched. The CDR3 DNA follows: TGCAGTGCCTTAGCGGGGGTATCCTACAATGAGCAGTTCTTC. It yields the protein CSALAGVSYNEQFF.

This clonotype was recorded once. In DNA, the CDR3 is TGTGCCAGCAGCTTACTCTCCCTTAACAGAGACCTACTGGAGCAGTACTTC. This sequence encodes CASSLLSLNRDLLEQYF. The chain links TRBV7-4 to TRBJ2-7; no clear D. The CDR3 totals 17 residues. Trimming pared 2 bases from V and 7 bases from J, leaving 24 bases between. Germline V CDR1 and CDR2: SGHVT, SQSDAQ.

Only a few counts were recorded for this clonotype. V is TRBV20-1 and J is TRBJ2-1; D perhaps matches TRBD2 (5 bases). CDR1 and CDR2 from the germline V gene are DFQATT and SNEGSKA (reference sequence). The V gene lost 1 base and the J gene lost 0 bases, with 7 bases spanning the gap. There are 14 residues in the CDR3. CDR3 loop: CSARGEFSYNEQFF. For the CDR3, the DNA is TGCAGTGCTAGAGGGGAGTTCTCCTACAATGAGCAGTTCTTC.

This clonotype was seen only a few times. The chain uses TRBV12-3 or TRBV12-4 and TRBJ2-1; D not resolved. The CDR3 is 16 amino acids. The V end lost 1 base, the J end lost 0 bases, and 10 bases lay between the germline ends. Here the CDR3 DNA reads TGTGCCAGCAGTTTAGGCGGCCGAAGCTCCTACAATGAGCAGTTCTTC. It specifies CASSLGGRSSYNEQFF.

The V and J genes are TRBV6-6 and TRBJ1-2; 7 bases match TRBD1. Germline V lookup: CDR1 MNHNY, CDR2 SVGAGI (reference sequence). The ends lost 8 bases at V and 5 bases at J; junction bases unmatched: 8. This CDR3 is 13 amino acids long. CDR3 sequence: CASRGQEGYGYTF. Written as DNA, the CDR3 is TGTGCCAGCCGAGGACAGGAGGGTTATGGCTACACCTTC.

This clonotype has a handful of counts. An end of the junction does not agree with germline; a read error may underlie this. This chain connects TRBV20-1 to TRBJ2-1; 7 positions agree with TRBD1. The V gene's germline CDR1 is DFQATT and CDR2 SNEGSKA (reference sequence). This CDR3 has 13 residues. The CDR3 reads CSAGDRVYNEQFF. In DNA form, the CDR3 reads TGCAGTGCTGGAGACAGGGTCTACAATGAGCAGTTCTTC.

This rearrangement joins TRBV20-1 to TRBJ2-5, with 9 bases lining up with TRBD1. The CDR3 consists of 11 residues. Germline loops: CDR1 DFQATT, CDR2 SNEGSKA (reference sequence). The V and J ends lost 6 bases and 5 bases, in that order; junction bases with no gene match: 1. Here the CDR3 reads CSAGTGETQYF. The CDR3 nucleotides are TGCAGTGCGGGGACAGGGGAGACCCAGTACTTC.

The chain is built from TRBV29-1 and TRBJ2-4; 9 nucleotides align to TRBD1. The CDR3 length is 11 residues. J lost 15 bases, V lost 1 base, and 4 bases had no gene match. Germline V CDR1 and CDR2: SQVTM, ANQGSEA. The CDR3 nucleotides are TGCAGCGTTGAAGCACAGGGGGCTGGGTACTTC. This gives the protein CSVEAQGAGYF.

There are a few counts of this clonotype. The chain joins TRBV18 to TRBJ2-5, with 7 positions matching TRBD2. The junction had 11 bases not matched to a gene; V was cut back by 2 bases and J by 5 bases. Germline CDR1 reads KGHSH; CDR2 reads LQKENI. The CDR3 extends over 16 amino acids. CDR3 region: CASSPSDGGGSETQYF. CDR3 nucleotides: TGTGCCAGCTCACCATCGGACGGCGGGGGATCGGAGACCCAGTACTTC.